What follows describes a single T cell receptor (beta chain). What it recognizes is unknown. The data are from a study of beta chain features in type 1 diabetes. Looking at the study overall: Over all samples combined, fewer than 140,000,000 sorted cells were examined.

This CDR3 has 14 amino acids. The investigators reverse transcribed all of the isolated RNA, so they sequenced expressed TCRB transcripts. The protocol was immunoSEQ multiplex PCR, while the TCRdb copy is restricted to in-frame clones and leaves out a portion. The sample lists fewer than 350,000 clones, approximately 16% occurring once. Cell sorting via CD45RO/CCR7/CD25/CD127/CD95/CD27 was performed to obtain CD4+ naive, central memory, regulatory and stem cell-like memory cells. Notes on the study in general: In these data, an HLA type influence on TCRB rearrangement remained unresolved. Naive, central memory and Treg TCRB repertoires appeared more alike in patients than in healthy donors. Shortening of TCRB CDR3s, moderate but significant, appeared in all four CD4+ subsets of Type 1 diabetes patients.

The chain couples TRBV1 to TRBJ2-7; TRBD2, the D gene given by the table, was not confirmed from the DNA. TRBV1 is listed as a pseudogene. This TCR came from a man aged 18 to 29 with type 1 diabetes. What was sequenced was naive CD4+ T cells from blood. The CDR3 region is CTSSQAGGSYEQYF. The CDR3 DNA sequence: TGCACCAGCAGCCAAGCCGGGGGGTCCTACGAGCAGTACTTC.